The T cell receptor beta chain under discussion was sequenced for a study of blood T cell repertoires in COVID-19. Study-wide context: Material from acute and convalescent COVID-19 was sourced from the United States, Italy and Spain. Sources were T cells, B-cell-depleted T cells, or PBMCs; the material itself was cDNA or gDNA.

Per the original methods: Cell counts per sample came from amplifying reference gene primers. Produced via immunoSEQ multiplex PCR; TCRdb's table is partial and in-frame only. V and J calls and clone size are as listed in that table; D and trimming were resolved from the DNA. The sample includes around 200,000 clones, 80% to 90% of them seen just once. CDR3 length: 15 amino acids. Trimming removed 5 bases from V and 3 bases from J, with 17 bases in between. The V gene's germline CDR1 is SGHTA and CDR2 FQGNSA. This chain uses TRBV7-2 with TRBJ2-7, with a tentative D call TRBD2 (6 bases). The receptor's source is a man aged 55 to 70 with acute or convalescent COVID-19. The sequenced sample was peripheral blood. CDR3 DNA: TGTGCCAGCAGCAAGGGACTTCTCCTCCACTACGAGCAGTACTTC. Translating gives CASSKGLLLHYEQYF.